This entry lists 32 T cell receptor beta chains sequenced from one sample in a study of pediatric ulcerative colitis. Data came from immunoSEQ multiplex PCR; TCRdb stores just in-frame clones and leaves some out. The table shows more than 45,000 clones, with around 87% occurring only once. Material for sequencing was blood. The origin of the receptors is a boy younger than 18 who was a control in a study of pediatric ulcerative colitis.

The genes are TRBV11-1 and TRBJ2-1; 10 nucleotides line up with TRBD1. Trimming took 4 bases from V and 2 from J; bases not matched to a gene: 11. CDR3 length equals 18 residues. The V gene's germline CDR1 is SGHAT and CDR2 FQDESV (reference sequence). CDR3: CASSSPMGDRGTYNEQFF. The CDR3 region has the DNA TGTGCCAGCAGCTCCCCTATGGGGGACAGGGGTACCTACAATGAGCAGTTCTTC.

The CDR3 loop reads CASSELLGSGGDTEAFF. The CDR3 nucleotides read TGTGCCAGCAGTGAACTGTTAGGGTCAGGAGGGGACACTGAAGCTTTCTTT. This sequence joins TRBV6-1 and TRBJ1-1, with D possibly TRBD1 on 5 matching bases. Germline CDR1 and CDR2: MNHNS and SASEGT. The CDR3 length is 17 residues. V shed 2 bases and J shed 3 bases, with 19 bases lying between them.

This clone was seen only once. This chain joins TRBV10-3 and TRBJ2-1; 7 nucleotides align to TRBD2. The CDR3 covers 18 residues. Germline CDR1 reads ENHRY; CDR2 reads SYGVKD. The trim removed 3 bases at V and 4 bases at J, leaving 15 bases unmatched. CDR3 protein: CAISDPGRERVVYNEQFF. The CDR3 DNA sequence: TGTGCCATCAGTGACCCAGGGAGGGAGAGGGTGGTTTACAATGAGCAGTTCTTC.

The chain links TRBV5-6 to TRBJ2-7; D possibly corresponds to TRBD1 (6 bases). V was clipped by 4 bases and J by 4 bases, with 24 bases between them. Germline V gene sequence: CDR1 SGHDT, CDR2 YYEEEE. This CDR3 has 17 amino acids. CDR3 in amino acids: CASSTLTGSSLNYEQYF. Written as DNA, the CDR3 is TGTGCCAGCAGCACCCTCACAGGGTCCTCTTTAAATTACGAGCAGTACTTC.

In this sample, this clone turned up once. This rearrangement joins TRBV2 to TRBJ2-7, with D perhaps matching TRBD2 (6 bases). This CDR3 has 16 residues. From germline, CDR1 is SNHLY and CDR2 FYNNEI. Between the trimmed V and J ends, which lost 7 bases and 5 bases, there was a span of 24 bases. The DNA of the CDR3 is TGTGCCAGCAAAAGAGGAGGGGCCGGTAGGTCGGACGAGCAGTACTTC. It yields the protein CASKRGGAGRSDEQYF.

V usage is TRBV7-2 and J usage is TRBJ1-1; 7 bases are shared with TRBD1. The germline gives CDR1 SGHTA, CDR2 FQGNSA. The CDR3 has 15 residues. V shed 5 bases and J 0 bases; nucleotides not matched to a gene: 6. The CDR3 loop reads CASSARTGMNTEAFF. The CDR3 bases are TGTGCCAGCAGCGCCAGGACAGGTATGAACACTGAAGCTTTCTTT.

The chain carries TRBV19 and TRBJ1-1, with no clear D. CDR3 size: 13 residues. Trimming took off 6 bases at V and 1 base at J, with 9 bases between the two ends. Per the germline V gene, CDR1 is LNHDA and CDR2 is SQIVND (reference sequence). CDR3 amino acids: CASRGSGNTEAFF. The DNA for the CDR3 is TGTGCCAGTAGGGGCTCCGGGAACACTGAAGCTTTCTTT.

The chain combines TRBV4-1 with TRBJ2-7; tentative D call: TRBD2 (6 bases). Germline lookup yields CDR1 MGHRA and CDR2 YSYEKL. There are 15 residues in the CDR3. The V end was cut by 1 base, the J end by 0 bases, with 10 bases between. The CDR3 spells CASSQAGTFSYEQYF. The CDR3 DNA reads as TGCGCCAGCAGCCAAGCAGGGACTTTCTCCTACGAGCAGTACTTC.

The J gene is TRBJ2-7, the V gene TRBV6-1; 7 bases map to TRBD2. The CDR3 is 16 residues long. Trimming took 0 bases from V and 4 from J; bases not matched to a gene: 9. In germline, CDR1 is MNHNS, CDR2 SASEGT. CDR3 residues: CASSEALPNSGYEQYF. CDR3 DNA: TGTGCCAGCAGTGAAGCGCTTCCGAATAGCGGGTACGAGCAGTACTTC.

This chain joins TRBV6-1 and TRBJ2-7, with TRBD1 identical over 9 bases. J was trimmed by 2 bases and V by 10 bases; bases with no gene match: 3. Germline lookup yields CDR1 MNHNS and CDR2 SASEGT. This CDR3 contains 12 residues. The CDR3 DNA is TGTGCCACAAGACAGGGGGCCTACGAGCAGTACTTC. It specifies CATRQGAYEQYF.

The chain joins TRBV30 to TRBJ1-4; possible D gene TRBD1, 5 bases. CDR3 length equals 12 residues. The germline CDR1 and CDR2 sequences are GTSNPN and SVGIG (reference sequence). V was pared by 5 bases and J by 6 bases, with 10 bases between. CDR3 amino acids: CAWGGSDEKLFF. CDR3 nucleotides: TGTGCCTGGGGGGGATCCGATGAAAAACTGTTTTTT.

The chain uses TRBV30 and TRBJ2-7; the D is unclear. The V gene lost 2 bases and the J gene lost 4 bases, with 9 bases spanning the gap. The germline V gene has CDR1 GTSNPN and CDR2 SVGIG (reference sequence). This CDR3 is 12 amino acids long. CDR3 DNA: TGTGCCTGGAGTATTGGCAGGTACGAGCAGTACTTC. Residues: CAWSIGRYEQYF.

The genes are TRBV19 and TRBJ1-1, with D unclear. This CDR3 spans 15 amino acids. The V gene's germline CDR1 is LNHDA and CDR2 SQIVND (reference sequence). Between the trimmed V and J ends, which lost 10 bases and 3 bases, there was a span of 21 bases. CDR3 nucleotide sequence: TGTGCCACTCGTCTTGTGGGGTTTCGGGACACTGAAGCTTTCTTT. It codes for CATRLVGFRDTEAFF.

In this sample, this clone turned up once. The V and J genes are TRBV9 and TRBJ2-3, with unresolved D. CDR1 and CDR2 (germline): SGDLS, YYNGEE. Trimming stripped 0 bases from V and 3 bases from J, with 11 bases between. CDR3 length equals 15 residues. The CDR3: CASSVGVGPTDTQYF. CDR3 DNA sequence: TGTGCCAGCAGCGTAGGGGTAGGTCCAACAGATACGCAGTATTTT.

This clone was detected once. The CDR3, as DNA: TGTGCCACCAGCAGTAGACAGGGGAGCAACTATGGCTACACCTTC. Residues: CATSSRQGSNYGYTF. This chain connects TRBV15 to TRBJ1-2; 8 bases are shared with TRBD1. This CDR3 contains 15 residues. CDR1 is LNHNV and CDR2 is YYDKDF in the germline V gene (reference sequence). V trimming: 3 bases; J trimming: 2 bases; junction bases outside the gene matches: 5.

This clone was counted only a few times. The rearrangement links TRBV7-8 to TRBJ2-1; 7 bases are shared with TRBD1. CDR3 length equals 15 residues. The germline gives CDR1 SGHVS, CDR2 FQNEAQ. V was pared by 5 bases and J by 6 bases, with 10 bases of the junction left unmatched. CDR3 bases: TGTGCCAGCAGCGTTGGAGGACAGGTATTCAATGAGCAGTTCTTC. Protein: CASSVGGQVFNEQFF. Filled out from reference TRBV7-8 and TRBJ2-1, the complete variable domain reads GAGVSQSPRYKVAKRGQDVALRCDPISGHVSLFWYQQALGQGPEFLTYFQNEAQLDKSGLPSDRFFAERPEGSVSTLKIQRTQQEDSAVYLCASSVGGQVFNEQFFGPGTRLTVL.

The chain couples TRBV7-2 to TRBJ2-7, with D uncertain. Germline V CDR1 and CDR2: SGHTA, FQGNSA. The CDR3 extends over 13 amino acids. With 1 base removed from V and 2 bases from J, the gap between germline ends came to 6 bases. In DNA, the CDR3 is TGTGCCAGCAGCTTAGAACCAACCTACGAGCAGTACTTC. Encoded protein: CASSLEPTYEQYF.

In its sample, this clone was seen once. V and J are TRBV28 and TRBJ2-5; 12 bases are a match to TRBD2. The CDR3 spans 17 residues. The junction had 12 bases not matched to a gene; V was cut back by 5 bases and J by 5 bases. CDR1 and CDR2 from the germline V gene are MDHEN and SYDVKM. The CDR3 sequence is CASSPTPGLAGSETQYF. DNA of the CDR3: TGTGCCAGCAGTCCCACCCCGGGACTAGCGGGTTCGGAGACCCAGTACTTC.

The chain uses TRBV28 and TRBJ2-7, with TRBD1 as a possible D gene (6 bases). The V gene's germline CDR1 is MDHEN and CDR2 SYDVKM. Trimming took off 9 bases at V and 5 bases at J, with 20 bases between the two ends. CDR3 size: 14 residues. The DNA of the CDR3 is TGTGCCAGTGGGGGCCGCAGGGAACCCAACGAGCAGTACTTC. The encoded protein is CASGGRREPNEQYF.

The chain uses TRBV19 and TRBJ1-2; a possible D gene is TRBD1 (5 bases). The CDR3 extends over 13 amino acids. V shed 6 bases and J shed 3 bases, with 11 bases lying between them. The germline gives CDR1 LNHDA, CDR2 SQIVND (reference sequence). The CDR3, as DNA: TGTGCCAGTAGCCAGGGCCCAGACTATGGCTACACCTTC. Encoded protein: CASSQGPDYGYTF.

This clone has only one observation. This rearrangement joins TRBV5-5 to TRBJ2-7; perhaps TRBD1 as D (5 bases). CDR3 length: 16 residues. The germline V gene encodes CDR1 SGHKS and CDR2 YYEKEE (reference sequence). V was clipped by 2 bases and J by 0 bases, with 15 bases between them. The CDR3 loop is CASSFPYRTLSYEQYF. As DNA, the CDR3 is TGTGCCAGCAGCTTCCCATACCGGACACTCTCCTACGAGCAGTACTTC.

The sample holds one count of this clone. The genes are TRBV27 and TRBJ2-3; no firm D call. Germline CDR1 is MNHEY and CDR2 is SMNVEV (reference sequence). The CDR3 runs to 13 residues. The V gene lost 6 bases and the J gene lost 5 bases, with 12 bases spanning the gap. The CDR3 DNA reads TGTGCCAGCAGCCTTTATAATGGAGATACGCAGTATTTT. Translated: CASSLYNGDTQYF.

CDR3 sequence reads: CASSTNYEQYF. For the CDR3, the DNA is TGTGCCAGCAGCACCAACTACGAGCAGTACTTC. V gene TRBV7-9 combines with J gene TRBJ2-7; D is unresolved. The CDR3 runs to 11 residues. The V end was cut by 5 bases, the J end by 3 bases, with 5 bases between. Per germline, CDR1 SEHNR and CDR2 FQNEAQ (reference sequence).

This chain's CDR3 is CASSLQGFNQPQHF. In DNA, the CDR3 is TGTGCCAGCAGCTTACAGGGCTTCAATCAGCCCCAGCATTTT. The rearrangement links TRBV7-2 to TRBJ1-5; D is perhaps TRBD1 (5 bases). Trimming left V 2 bases short and J 3 bases short, with 8 bases between. The CDR3 extends over 14 amino acids. The germline V gene has CDR1 SGHTA and CDR2 FQGNSA.

This sequence joins TRBV30 and TRBJ2-2, with no clear D. Trimming left V 0 bases short and J 5 bases short, with 13 bases between. This CDR3 contains 15 residues. Germline CDR1 is GTSNPN and CDR2 is SVGIG (reference sequence). CDR3 region: CAWSVQSEQTGELFF. DNA of the CDR3: TGTGCCTGGAGTGTACAATCTGAACAGACCGGGGAGCTGTTTTTT.

This clone was counted a single time. CDR3 bases: TGTGCCAGTAGTCTGTGGTACAATCAGCCCCAGCATTTT. This gives the protein CASSLWYNQPQHF. This chain uses TRBV19 with TRBJ1-5, with D unclear. This CDR3 is 13 amino acids long. Deletions cut 5 bases from V and 3 bases from J, with 8 bases between. Germline assignment: CDR1 LNHDA and CDR2 SQIVND (reference sequence).

The V and J genes are TRBV6-4 and TRBJ2-3; D uncertain. Looked up from germline, CDR1 is MRHNA and CDR2 is SNTAGT. V lost 2 bases and J lost 0, with 9 bases in between. The CDR3 spans 15 residues. The CDR3 DNA sequence: TGTGCCAGCAGTGACGGGCAGTCTAGCACAGATACGCAGTATTTT. Protein: CASSDGQSSTDTQYF.

The chain uses TRBV28 and TRBJ1-3, with D maybe TRBD1 (6 bases). The CDR3 runs 17 residues. The germline V gene encodes CDR1 MDHEN and CDR2 SYDVKM. V was clipped by 4 bases and J by 4 bases, with 20 bases between them. The CDR3 loop reads CASSSRWGGAKGNTIYF. For the CDR3, the DNA is TGTGCCAGCAGTTCCCGCTGGGGGGGGGCGAAGGGAAACACCATATATTTT.

The chain combines TRBV7-2 with TRBJ2-5, with 7 bases aligning to TRBD2. The J call may be faulty, since TRBJ2-7 better matches the DNA end. The germline V gene has CDR1 SGHTA and CDR2 FQGNSA. This CDR3 is 15 amino acids long. CDR3 bases: TGTGCCAGCAGCTTAGGCGGGAGCGATACCTACGAGCAGTACTTC. Its translation is CASSLGGSDTYEQYF.

The chain recombines TRBV4-3 with TRBJ2-3; no definite D call. V dropped 5 bases and J dropped 5 bases, with 5 bases sitting between them. The V gene's germline CDR1 is LGHNA and CDR2 YSLEER. The CDR3 loop spans 11 amino acids. CDR3 protein: CASSSVDTQYF. CDR3 DNA sequence: TGCGCCAGCAGCTCCGTAGATACGCAGTATTTT.

This clone showed up just once. The chain employs TRBV28 and TRBJ2-1; TRBD1 agrees at 9 bases. V dropped 6 bases and J dropped 5; count of bases not matched to a gene: 11. The CDR3 contains 16 residues. Germline V CDR1 and CDR2: MDHEN, SYDVKM. CDR3 in amino acids: CASRETGGDDHNEQFF. CDR3 nucleotides: TGTGCCAGCAGGGAGACAGGGGGAGACGATCACAATGAGCAGTTCTTC.

This chain connects TRBV29-1 to TRBJ2-3, with 13 nucleotides matching TRBD2. Per the germline V gene, CDR1 is SQVTM and CDR2 is ANQGSEA. V dropped 6 bases and J dropped 2; count of bases not matched to a gene: 11. This CDR3 has 17 amino acids. CDR3 nucleotide sequence: TGCAGCGTGGATGGACTAGCGGGAGAGGGAGACACAGATACGCAGTATTTT. Protein product: CSVDGLAGEGDTDTQYF.